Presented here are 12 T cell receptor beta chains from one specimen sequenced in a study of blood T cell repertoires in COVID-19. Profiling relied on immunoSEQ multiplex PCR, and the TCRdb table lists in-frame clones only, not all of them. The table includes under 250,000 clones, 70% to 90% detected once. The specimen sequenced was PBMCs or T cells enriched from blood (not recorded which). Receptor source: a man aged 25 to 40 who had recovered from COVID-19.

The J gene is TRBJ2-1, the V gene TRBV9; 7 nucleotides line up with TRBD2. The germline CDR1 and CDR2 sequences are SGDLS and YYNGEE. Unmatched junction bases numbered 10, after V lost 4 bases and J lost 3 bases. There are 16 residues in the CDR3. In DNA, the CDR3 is TGTGCCAGCAGCCGCGCCGGGCGGGGGAACTACAATGAGCAGTTCTTC. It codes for CASSRAGRGNYNEQFF.

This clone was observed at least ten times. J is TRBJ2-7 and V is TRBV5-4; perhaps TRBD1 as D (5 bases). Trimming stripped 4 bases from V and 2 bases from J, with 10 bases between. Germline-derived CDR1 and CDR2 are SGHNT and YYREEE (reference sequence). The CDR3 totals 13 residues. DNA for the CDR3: TGTGCCAGCAGCCCCCAAGGGGCCTACGAGCAGTACTTC. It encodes CASSPQGAYEQYF.

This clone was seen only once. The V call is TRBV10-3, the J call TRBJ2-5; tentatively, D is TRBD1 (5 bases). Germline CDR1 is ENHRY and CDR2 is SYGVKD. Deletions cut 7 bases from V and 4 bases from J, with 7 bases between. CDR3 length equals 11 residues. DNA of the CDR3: TGTGCCATCAAAAGGGGAGAGACCCAGTACTTC. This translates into CAIKRGETQYF.

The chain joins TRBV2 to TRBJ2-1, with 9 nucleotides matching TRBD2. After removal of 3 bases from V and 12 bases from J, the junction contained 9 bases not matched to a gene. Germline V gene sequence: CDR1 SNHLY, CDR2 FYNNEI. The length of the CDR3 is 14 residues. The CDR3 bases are TGTGCCAGCAGTGAGGGGCTAGCGGGATACAGGCAGTTCTTC. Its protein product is CASSEGLAGYRQFF.

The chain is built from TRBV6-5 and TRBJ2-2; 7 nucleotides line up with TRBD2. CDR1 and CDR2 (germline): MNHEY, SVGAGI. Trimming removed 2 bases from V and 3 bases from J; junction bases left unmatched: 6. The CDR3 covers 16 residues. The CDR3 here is CASSYGRGMDTGELFF. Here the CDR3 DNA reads TGTGCCAGCAGTTACGGGAGGGGTATGGACACCGGGGAGCTGTTTTTT.

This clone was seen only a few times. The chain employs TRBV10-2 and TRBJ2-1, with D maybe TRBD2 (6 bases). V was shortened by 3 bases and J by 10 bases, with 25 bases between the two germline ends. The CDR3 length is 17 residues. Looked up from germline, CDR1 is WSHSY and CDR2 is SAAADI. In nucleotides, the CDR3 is TGCGCCAGCAGTGATCTGAAGTCGACTAGGAAGCTTCGGGAGCAGTTCTTC. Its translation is CASSDLKSTRKLREQFF.

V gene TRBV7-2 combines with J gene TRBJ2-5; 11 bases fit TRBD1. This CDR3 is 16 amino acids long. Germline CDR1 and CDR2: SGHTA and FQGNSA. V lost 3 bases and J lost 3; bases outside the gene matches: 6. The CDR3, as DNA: TGTGCCAGCAGCTTGGCGGGGACAGGGGGGAAAGAGACCCAGTACTTC. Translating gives CASSLAGTGGKETQYF.

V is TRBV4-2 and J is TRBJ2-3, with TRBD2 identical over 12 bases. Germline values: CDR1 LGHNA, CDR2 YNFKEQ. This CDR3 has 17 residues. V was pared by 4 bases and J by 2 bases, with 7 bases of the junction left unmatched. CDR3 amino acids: CASSPSTSGGPTDTQYF. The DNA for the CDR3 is TGTGCCAGCAGCCCCTCCACTAGCGGGGGGCCCACAGATACGCAGTATTTT.

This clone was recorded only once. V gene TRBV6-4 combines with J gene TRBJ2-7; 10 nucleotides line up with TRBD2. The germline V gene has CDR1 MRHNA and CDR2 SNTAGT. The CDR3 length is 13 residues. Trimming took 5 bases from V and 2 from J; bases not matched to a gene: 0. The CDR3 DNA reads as TGTGCCAGCAGTCTAGCGGGAGCCTACGAGCAGTACTTC. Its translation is CASSLAGAYEQYF.

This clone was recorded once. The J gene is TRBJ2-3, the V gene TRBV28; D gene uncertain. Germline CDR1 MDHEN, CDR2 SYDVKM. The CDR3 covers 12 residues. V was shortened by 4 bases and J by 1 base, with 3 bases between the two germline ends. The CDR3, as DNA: TGTGCCAGCAGTTCCGGCACAGATACGCAGTATTTT. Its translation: CASSSGTDTQYF.

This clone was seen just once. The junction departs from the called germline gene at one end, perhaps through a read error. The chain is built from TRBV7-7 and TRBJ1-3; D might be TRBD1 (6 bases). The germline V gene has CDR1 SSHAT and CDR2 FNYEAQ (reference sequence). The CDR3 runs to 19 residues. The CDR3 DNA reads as TGTGCTAGCAGACCGTATAGGGCTGATCCGGGACATTTCGGAAACACCATATATTTT. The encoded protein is CASRPYRADPGHFGNTIYF. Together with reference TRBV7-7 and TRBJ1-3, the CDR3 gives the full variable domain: GAGVSQSPRYKVTKRGQDVTLRCDPISSHATLYWYQQALGQGPEFLTYFNYEAQPDKSGLPSDRFSAERPEGSISTLTIQRTEQRDSAMYRCASRPYRADPGHFGNTIYFGEGSWLTVV.

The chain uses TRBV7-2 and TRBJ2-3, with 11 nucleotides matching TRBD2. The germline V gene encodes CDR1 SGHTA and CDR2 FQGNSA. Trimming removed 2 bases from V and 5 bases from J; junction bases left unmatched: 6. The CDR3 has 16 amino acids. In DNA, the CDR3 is TGTGCCAGCAGCTTAAGACTAGCGGGGAGTATAGATACGCAGTATTTT. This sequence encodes CASSLRLAGSIDTQYF.